Below are 20 T cell receptor beta chains sequenced from a single sample in a study of beta chain features in type 1 diabetes (dated by TCRdb to the late 2010s). The investigation overall reported the following: In all four CD4+ subsets, TCRB CDR3 length was moderately but significantly shorter in type 1 diabetes patients.

The library was made by the immunoSEQ multiplex PCR assay. The High Capacity cDNA Reverse Transcription Kit was used to reverse transcribe all of the isolated RNA, meaning that expressed TCRB transcripts were what got sequenced. In TCRdb, the immuneACCESS table is reduced to in-frame sequences with V and J assigned. These tables do not hold every clone; where another copy was compared, an unresolved V gene accounts for under half, and the others remain unexplained. The sample data list about 700,000 clones, and about an eighth of these were observed just once. The ten top clones hold about 0.02% of the sample. Antigens for these TCRs are unknown. Sample: naive CD4+ T cells from blood. Reading the label with the study, this specimen's cell subset or site is: true naive CD4+ T cells. The receptor set was obtained from a man aged 18 to 29 with type 1 diabetes.

The V call is TRBV4-1, the J call TRBJ2-7; 9 bases match TRBD2. The trim removed 0 bases at V and 6 bases at J, leaving 21 bases unmatched. The CDR3 is 20 amino acids. Germline CDR1 and CDR2: MGHRA and YSYEKL. In DNA, the CDR3 is TGCGCCAGCAGCCAAGAGGGACTAGCCGGCGGCAGCGGGGTCCTACGCGAGCAGTACTTC. It codes for CASSQEGLAGGSGVLREQYF.

The chain joins TRBV5-4 to TRBJ1-4; D unresolved. From germline, CDR1 is SGHNT and CDR2 YYREEE (reference sequence). Trimming took 4 bases from V and 4 from J, leaving 11 bases between them. CDR3 length equals 14 residues. CDR3 sequence reads: CASSERDHNEKLFF. The CDR3 DNA is TGTGCCAGCAGCGAAAGAGATCATAATGAAAAACTGTTTTTT.

This clone was observed once. The chain has TRBV7-7 and TRBJ1-4, with D hard to call. CDR3 length: 16 residues. Germline lookup yields CDR1 SSHAT and CDR2 FNYEAQ (reference sequence). V shed 1 base and J shed 0 bases, with 9 bases lying between them. DNA for the CDR3: TGTGCCAGCAGCTTAGGAACTGGTGCAACTAATGAAAAACTGTTTTTT. The encoded protein is CASSLGTGATNEKLFF.

This chain connects TRBV7-3 to TRBJ2-3; D ambiguous. The V gene lost 5 bases and the J gene lost 0 bases, with 9 bases spanning the gap. The CDR3 loop spans 14 amino acids. CDR1 and CDR2 from the germline V gene are SGHTA and FQGTGA. The CDR3: CASSKSVSTDTQYF. DNA for the CDR3: TGTGCCAGCAGCAAGTCGGTCAGCACAGATACGCAGTATTTT.

J is TRBJ2-1 and V is TRBV6-5; 7 nucleotides agree with TRBD1. The CDR3 runs to 14 residues. V was clipped by 6 bases and J by 6 bases; unmatched bases: 8. Germline-derived CDR1 and CDR2 are MNHEY and SVGAGI. CDR3 loop: CASRYTTGFNEQFF. The DNA for the CDR3 is TGTGCCAGCAGGTACACGACAGGGTTCAATGAGCAGTTCTTC.

With respect to this clone: Other DNA sequences in this specimen translate into the identical CDR3. The chain combines TRBV29-1 with TRBJ1-4, with 11 bases matching TRBD1. The ends lost 3 bases at V and 8 bases at J; junction bases unmatched: 2. Looked up from germline, CDR1 is SQVTM and CDR2 is ANQGSEA. The CDR3 runs 13 residues. The CDR3 spells CSVEDRGREKLFF. CDR3 sequence (DNA): TGCAGCGTTGAGGACAGGGGGCGAGAAAAACTGTTTTTT. Full variable domain (missing parts from reference TRBV29-1 and TRBJ1-4): SAVISQKPSRDICQRGTSLTIQCQVDSQVTMMFWYRQQPGQSLTLIATANQGSEATYESGFVIDKFPISRPNLTFSTLTVSNMSPEDSSIYLCSVEDRGREKLFFGSGTQLSVL.

This clone has a handful of counts. The chain links TRBV25-1 to TRBJ1-4; 8 bases align to TRBD1. J was trimmed by 8 bases and V by 6 bases; bases with no gene match: 8. This CDR3 has 14 residues. Germline V lookup: CDR1 MGHDK, CDR2 SYGVNS. This CDR3 reads CASRSDRVAEKLFF. DNA of the CDR3: TGTGCCAGCAGATCGGACAGGGTTGCCGAAAAACTGTTTTTT.

The CDR3 DNA reads as TGTGCCAGCAGCCCAACAGGGGGCCCGGGTCAGCCCCAGCATTTT. Translated: CASSPTGGPGQPQHF. V is TRBV6-5 and J is TRBJ1-5, with TRBD1 matching over 9 bases. V dropped 6 bases and J dropped 6; count of bases not matched to a gene: 9. The CDR3 is made up of 15 amino acids. Germline CDR1 MNHEY, CDR2 SVGAGI.

The V and J genes are TRBV9 and TRBJ2-7; the D is unclear. With 0 bases removed from V and 0 bases from J, the gap between germline ends came to 13 bases. From germline, CDR1 is SGDLS and CDR2 YYNGEE. There are 16 residues in the CDR3. For the CDR3, the DNA is TGTGCCAGCAGCGTAGCGCCTCTTATGAGCTCCTACGAGCAGTACTTC. This encodes CASSVAPLMSSYEQYF. Filled out from reference TRBV9 and TRBJ2-7, the complete variable domain reads DSGVTQTPKHLITATGQRVTLRCSPRSGDLSVYWYQQSLDQGLQFLIQYYNGEERAKGNILERFSAQQFPDLHSELNLSSLELGDSALYFCASSVAPLMSSYEQYFGPGTRLTVT.

This clone was detected a few times. The J gene is TRBJ2-7, the V gene TRBV7-2; TRBD2 matches at 7 bases. Germline-derived CDR1 and CDR2 are SGHTA and FQGNSA. The CDR3 is 15 amino acids. J gave up 7 bases and V 1 base, and 10 bases lay outside the gene matches. The CDR3 bases are TGTGCCAGCAGCTTAGAGTCTAGTCCCGGGAGGGAGCAGTACTTC. It specifies CASSLESSPGREQYF.

The chain has TRBV10-3 and TRBJ2-2; D may be TRBD1 (5 bases). Germline values: CDR1 ENHRY, CDR2 SYGVKD. This CDR3 spans 15 amino acids. V gave up 4 bases and J gave up 0 bases, with 9 bases separating them. The CDR3, as DNA: TGTGCCATCAGTGGCGGACACTCGAACACCGGGGAGCTGTTTTTT. This sequence encodes CAISGGHSNTGELFF.

This clone was counted a few times. The chain has TRBV18 and TRBJ2-3; 11 nucleotides line up with TRBD2. The germline gives CDR1 KGHSH, CDR2 LQKENI. Losses at the gene ends were 2 bases for V and 2 bases for J; bases not matched to a gene: 3. The CDR3 covers 16 residues. In DNA, the CDR3 is TGTGCCAGCTCACCAACTAGCGGGGGATTCACAGATACGCAGTATTTT. This codes for CASSPTSGGFTDTQYF.

This clone appeared a few times. This chain connects TRBV4-1 to TRBJ1-5, with D possibly TRBD1 on 5 matching bases. Trimming pared 5 bases from V and 7 bases from J, leaving 9 bases between. CDR3 length equals 12 residues. In germline, CDR1 is MGHRA, CDR2 YSYEKL. This chain's CDR3 is CASSGGGQPQHF. CDR3 coding DNA: TGCGCCAGCAGCGGGGGGGGACAGCCCCAGCATTTT.

Concerning this clone itself: Compared with germline, one end of the junction differs, possibly owing to a read error. This rearrangement joins TRBV30 to TRBJ1-2, with 7 bases lining up with TRBD1. This CDR3 spans 11 amino acids. Germline V CDR1 and CDR2: GTSNPN, SVGIG (reference sequence). CDR3 sequence (DNA): TGTGCCTGGAGTGGCGGGACAGAAAGGTACTTC. It is translated as CAWSGGTERYF.

The rearrangement links TRBV25-1 to TRBJ1-1, with 7 bases aligning to TRBD1. V lost 6 bases to trimming and J lost 3 bases; unmatched junction nucleotides: 7. The germline CDR1 and CDR2 sequences are MGHDK and SYGVNS. This CDR3 is 14 amino acids long. In DNA form, the CDR3 reads TGTGCCAGCAGGCAGACAGGGATTCACACTGAAGCTTTCTTT. Encoded protein: CASRQTGIHTEAFF.

A few counts support this clone. The chain couples TRBV29-1 to TRBJ1-2, with D possibly TRBD1 on 5 matching bases. Germline values: CDR1 SQVTM, CDR2 ANQGSEA. V dropped 5 bases and J dropped 4 bases, with 8 bases sitting between them. The CDR3 contains 11 residues. CDR3 amino acids: CSVSGIYGYTF. The DNA for the CDR3 is TGCAGCGTTTCAGGGATCTATGGCTACACCTTC.

The chain joins TRBV18 to TRBJ2-3; TRBD1 or TRBD2 may be the D gene (5 bases each). V was cut by 1 base and J by 0 bases, with 17 bases left in between. Germline assignment: CDR1 KGHSH and CDR2 LQKENI. This CDR3 comprises 18 residues. The CDR3 is CASSPQPLGVFSTDTQYF. The DNA of the CDR3 is TGTGCCAGCTCACCACAACCCCTGGGGGTGTTTAGCACAGATACGCAGTATTTT.

This sequence joins TRBV27 and TRBJ1-1, with D perhaps TRBD1 (6 bases). V lost 3 bases, J lost 5 bases, and 13 bases lay in between. Per germline, CDR1 MNHEY and CDR2 SMNVEV (reference sequence). The CDR3 runs 14 residues. The CDR3 here is CASSFSTGRTEAFF. CDR3 in DNA: TGTGCCAGCAGTTTCTCAACAGGGAGGACTGAAGCTTTCTTT.

Details on this clone: This specimen includes other DNA sequences encoding the same CDR3. The chain combines TRBV30 with TRBJ2-7; tentatively, D is TRBD1 (5 bases). Deletions cut 0 bases from V and 4 bases from J, with 7 bases between. The length of the CDR3 is 12 residues. Germline V gene data show CDR1 as GTSNPN and CDR2 as SVGIG (reference sequence). CDR3 amino acids: CAWSVRAYEQYF. CDR3 in DNA: TGTGCCTGGAGTGTCAGGGCTTACGAGCAGTACTTC.

The chain uses TRBV6-1 and TRBJ1-5; 9 bases agree with TRBD1. This CDR3 has 15 amino acids. V shed 8 bases, J shed 5 bases, and the junction held 10 bases outside the gene matches. Germline assignment: CDR1 MNHNS and CDR2 SASEGT. The CDR3 coding sequence is TGTGCCAGCGCGTTAGGGACAGGGAGGGATCAGCCCCAGCATTTT. This gives the protein CASALGTGRDQPQHF.